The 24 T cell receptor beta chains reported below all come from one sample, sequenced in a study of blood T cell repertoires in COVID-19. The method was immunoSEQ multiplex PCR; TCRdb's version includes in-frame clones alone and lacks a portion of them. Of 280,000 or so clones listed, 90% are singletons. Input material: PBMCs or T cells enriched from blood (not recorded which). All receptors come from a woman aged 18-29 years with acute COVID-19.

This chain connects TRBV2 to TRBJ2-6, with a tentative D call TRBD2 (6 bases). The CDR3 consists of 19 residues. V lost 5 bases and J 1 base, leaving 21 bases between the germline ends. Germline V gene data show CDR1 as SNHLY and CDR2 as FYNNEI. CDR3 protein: CASSTPPGLSTSGANVLTF. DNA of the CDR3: TGTGCCAGCAGTACACCACCGGGACTGTCGACTTCTGGGGCCAACGTCCTGACTTTC.

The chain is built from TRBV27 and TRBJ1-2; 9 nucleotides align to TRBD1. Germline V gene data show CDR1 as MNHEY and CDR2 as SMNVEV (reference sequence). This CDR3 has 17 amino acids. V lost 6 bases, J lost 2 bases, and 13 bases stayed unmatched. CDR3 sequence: CASRAHGTGRGNYGYTF. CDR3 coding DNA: TGTGCCAGCAGGGCCCATGGGACAGGGAGAGGGAACTATGGCTACACCTTC.

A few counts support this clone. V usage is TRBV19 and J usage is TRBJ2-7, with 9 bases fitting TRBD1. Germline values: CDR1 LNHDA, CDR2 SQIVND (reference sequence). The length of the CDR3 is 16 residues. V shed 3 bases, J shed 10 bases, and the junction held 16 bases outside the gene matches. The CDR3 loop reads CASSIWPRDRAQRQYF. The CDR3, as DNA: TGTGCCAGTAGTATTTGGCCGCGGGACAGGGCCCAGCGACAGTACTTC.

The CDR3 protein is CAISERELAPNEQFF. The CDR3 DNA sequence: TGTGCCATCAGTGAGAGGGAACTAGCTCCCAATGAGCAGTTCTTC. V is TRBV10-3 and J is TRBJ2-1, with a tentative D call TRBD2 (6 bases). Germline V lookup: CDR1 ENHRY, CDR2 SYGVKD. Trimming removed 2 bases at V and 6 bases at J, with 14 bases between. The CDR3 runs 15 residues.

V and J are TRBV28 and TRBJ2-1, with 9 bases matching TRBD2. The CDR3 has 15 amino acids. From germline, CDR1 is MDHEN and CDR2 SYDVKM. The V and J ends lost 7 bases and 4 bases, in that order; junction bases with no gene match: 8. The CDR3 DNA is TGTGCCAGCAACATAGCGGGAGCCATTTACAATGAGCAGTTCTTC. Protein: CASNIAGAIYNEQFF.

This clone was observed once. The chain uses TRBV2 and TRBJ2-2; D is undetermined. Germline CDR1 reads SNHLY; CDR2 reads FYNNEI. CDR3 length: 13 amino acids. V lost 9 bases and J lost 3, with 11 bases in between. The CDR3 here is CASVVGHTGELFF. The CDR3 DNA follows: TGTGCCAGTGTTGTTGGGCACACCGGGGAGCTGTTTTTT.

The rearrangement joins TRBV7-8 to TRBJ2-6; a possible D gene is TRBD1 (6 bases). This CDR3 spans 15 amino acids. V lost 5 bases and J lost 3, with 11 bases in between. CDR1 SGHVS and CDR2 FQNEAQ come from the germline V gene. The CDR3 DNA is TGTGCCAGCAGCCACACAGGGAATGGGGCCAACGTCCTGACTTTC. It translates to CASSHTGNGANVLTF.

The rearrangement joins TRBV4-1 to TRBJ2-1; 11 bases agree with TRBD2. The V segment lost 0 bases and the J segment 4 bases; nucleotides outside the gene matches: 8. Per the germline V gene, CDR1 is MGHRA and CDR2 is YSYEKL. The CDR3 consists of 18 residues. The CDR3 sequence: CASSQDGLAGSSYNEQFF. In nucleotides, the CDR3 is TGCGCCAGCAGCCAAGATGGACTAGCGGGCTCGTCGTACAATGAGCAGTTCTTC.

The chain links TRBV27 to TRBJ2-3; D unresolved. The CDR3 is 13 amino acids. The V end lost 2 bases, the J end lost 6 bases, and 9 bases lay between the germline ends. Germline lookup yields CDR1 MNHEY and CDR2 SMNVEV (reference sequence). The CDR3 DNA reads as TGTGCCAGCAGTTTAGTTACTTGGGATACGCAGTATTTT. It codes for CASSLVTWDTQYF.

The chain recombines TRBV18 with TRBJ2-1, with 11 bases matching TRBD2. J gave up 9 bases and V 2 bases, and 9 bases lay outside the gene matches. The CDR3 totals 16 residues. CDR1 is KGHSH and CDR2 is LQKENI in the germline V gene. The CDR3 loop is CASSPATSGGSREQFF. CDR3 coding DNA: TGTGCCAGCTCACCAGCCACTAGCGGGGGATCGCGTGAGCAGTTCTTC.

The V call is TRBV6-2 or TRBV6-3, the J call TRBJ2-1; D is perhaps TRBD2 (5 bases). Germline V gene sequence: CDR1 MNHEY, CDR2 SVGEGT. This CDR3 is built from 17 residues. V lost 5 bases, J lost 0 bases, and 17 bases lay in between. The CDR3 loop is CASSSTPSKSSYNEQFF. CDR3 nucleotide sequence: TGTGCCAGCAGTAGCACCCCTAGCAAGAGCTCCTACAATGAGCAGTTCTTC.

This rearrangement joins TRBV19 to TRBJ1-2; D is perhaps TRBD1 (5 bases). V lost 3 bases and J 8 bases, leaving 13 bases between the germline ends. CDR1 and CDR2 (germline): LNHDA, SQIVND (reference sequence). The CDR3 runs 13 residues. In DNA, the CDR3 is TGTGCCAGTAGTATGCAAGGGGTTGTAGGCTACACCTTC. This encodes CASSMQGVVGYTF.

The CDR3 DNA reads as TGTGCCAGCAGCTTGTTTTACGGGAATCAGCCCCAGCATTTT. Its protein product is CASSLFYGNQPQHF. The rearrangement links TRBV5-5 to TRBJ1-5; unclear D gene. Germline V gene data show CDR1 as SGHKS and CDR2 as YYEKEE (reference sequence). The CDR3 is 14 residues long. Trimming cost V 1 base and J 4 bases, with 9 bases left between them.

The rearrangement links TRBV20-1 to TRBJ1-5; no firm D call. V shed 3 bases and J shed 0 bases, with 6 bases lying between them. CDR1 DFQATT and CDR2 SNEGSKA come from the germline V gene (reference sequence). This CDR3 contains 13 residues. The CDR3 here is CSASSRSNQPQHF. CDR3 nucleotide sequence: TGCAGTGCTAGTTCCCGTAGCAATCAGCCCCAGCATTTT.

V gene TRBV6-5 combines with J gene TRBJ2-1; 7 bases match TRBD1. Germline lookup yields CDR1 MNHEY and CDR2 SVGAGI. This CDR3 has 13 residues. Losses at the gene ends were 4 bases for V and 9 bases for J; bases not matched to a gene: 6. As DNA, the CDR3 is TGTGCCAGCAGTTTGACAGGGTCCGGTGAGCAGTTCTTC. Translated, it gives CASSLTGSGEQFF.

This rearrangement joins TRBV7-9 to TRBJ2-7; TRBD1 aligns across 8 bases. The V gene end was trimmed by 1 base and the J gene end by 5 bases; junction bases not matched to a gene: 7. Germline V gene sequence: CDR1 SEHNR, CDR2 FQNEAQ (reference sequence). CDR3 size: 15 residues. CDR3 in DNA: TGTGCCAGCAGCTTAGGTCAGGGGGCGCGGGACGAGCAGTACTTC. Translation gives CASSLGQGARDEQYF.

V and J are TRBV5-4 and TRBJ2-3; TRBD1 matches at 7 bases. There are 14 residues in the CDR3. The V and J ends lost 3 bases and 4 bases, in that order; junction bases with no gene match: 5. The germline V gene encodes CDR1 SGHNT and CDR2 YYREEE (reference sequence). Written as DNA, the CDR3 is TGTGCCAGCAGCTGGGACAGTACCGCAGATACGCAGTATTTT. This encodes CASSWDSTADTQYF.

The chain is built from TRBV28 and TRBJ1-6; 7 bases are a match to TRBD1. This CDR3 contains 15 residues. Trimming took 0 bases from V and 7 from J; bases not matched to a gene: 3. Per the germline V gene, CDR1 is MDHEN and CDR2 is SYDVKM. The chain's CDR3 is CASSLWARGNSPLHF. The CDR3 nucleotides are TGTGCCAGCAGTTTATGGGCCAGGGGGAATTCACCCCTCCACTTT.

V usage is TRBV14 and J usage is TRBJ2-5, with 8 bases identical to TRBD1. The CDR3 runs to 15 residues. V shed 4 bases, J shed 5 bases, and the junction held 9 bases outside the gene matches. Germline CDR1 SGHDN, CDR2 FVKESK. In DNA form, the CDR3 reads TGTGCCAGCAGCCTTGGGACAGGAAGCGGGGAGACCCAGTACTTC. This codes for CASSLGTGSGETQYF.

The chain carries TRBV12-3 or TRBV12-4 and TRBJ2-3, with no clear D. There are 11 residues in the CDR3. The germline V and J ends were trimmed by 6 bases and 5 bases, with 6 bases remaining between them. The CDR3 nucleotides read TGTGCCAGCAGCCTACTAGATACGCAGTATTTT. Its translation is CASSLLDTQYF.

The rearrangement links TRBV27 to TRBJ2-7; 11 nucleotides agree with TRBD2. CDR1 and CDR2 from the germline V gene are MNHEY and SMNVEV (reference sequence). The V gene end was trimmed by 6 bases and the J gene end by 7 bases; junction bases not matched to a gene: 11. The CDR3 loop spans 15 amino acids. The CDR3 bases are TGTGCCAGCAGCCCTATAGCGGGAGGGCCGGGGGAGCAGTACTTC. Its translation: CASSPIAGGPGEQYF.

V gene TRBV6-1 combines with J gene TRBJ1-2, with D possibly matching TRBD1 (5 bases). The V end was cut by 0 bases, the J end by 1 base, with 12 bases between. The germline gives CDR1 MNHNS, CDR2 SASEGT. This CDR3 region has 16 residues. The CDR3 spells CASSEALGHSNYGYTF. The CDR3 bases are TGTGCCAGCAGTGAAGCGCTGGGGCATAGTAACTATGGCTACACCTTC.

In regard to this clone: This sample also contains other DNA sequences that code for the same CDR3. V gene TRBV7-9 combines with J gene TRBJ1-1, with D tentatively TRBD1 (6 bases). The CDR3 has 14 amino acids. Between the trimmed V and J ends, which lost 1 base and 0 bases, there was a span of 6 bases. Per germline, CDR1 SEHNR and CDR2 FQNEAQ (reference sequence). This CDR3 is CASSLGTVNTEAFF. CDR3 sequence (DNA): TGTGCCAGCAGCTTAGGGACAGTGAACACTGAAGCTTTCTTT. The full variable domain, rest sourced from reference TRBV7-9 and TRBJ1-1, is DTGVSQNPRHKITKRGQNVTFRCDPISEHNRLYWYRQTLGQGPEFLTYFQNEAQLEKSRLLSDRFSAERPKGSFSTLEIQRTEQGDSAMYLCASSLGTVNTEAFFGQGTRLTVV.

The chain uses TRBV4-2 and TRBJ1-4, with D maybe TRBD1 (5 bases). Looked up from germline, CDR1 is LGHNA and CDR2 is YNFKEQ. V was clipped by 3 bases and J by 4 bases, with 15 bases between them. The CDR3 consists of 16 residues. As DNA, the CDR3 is TGTGCCAGCAGCCAGCAAACAGGAGTCATTAATGAAAAACTGTTTTTT. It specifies CASSQQTGVINEKLFF.